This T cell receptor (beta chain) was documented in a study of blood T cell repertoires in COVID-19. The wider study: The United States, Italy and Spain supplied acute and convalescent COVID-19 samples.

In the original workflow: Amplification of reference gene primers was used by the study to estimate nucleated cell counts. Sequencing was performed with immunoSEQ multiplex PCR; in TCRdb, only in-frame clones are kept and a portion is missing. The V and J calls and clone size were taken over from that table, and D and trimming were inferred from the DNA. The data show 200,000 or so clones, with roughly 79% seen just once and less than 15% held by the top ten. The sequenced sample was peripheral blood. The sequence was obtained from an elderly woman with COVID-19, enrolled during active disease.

CDR3 loop: CASSEGTGAGNTIYF. The CDR3 DNA sequence: TGCGCCAGCAGCGAAGGGACAGGGGCTGGAAACACCATATATTTT. V usage is TRBV5-1 and J usage is TRBJ1-3, with 10 bases fitting TRBD1. V gave up 4 bases and J gave up 2 bases; unmatched junction bases: 3. The CDR3 is 15 amino acids. Germline V gives CDR1 SGHRS, CDR2 YFSETQ.